Listed below are T cell receptor beta chains from one sample, sequenced in a study of T cell responses to AZD1222 COVID-19 vaccine. The repertoire was sequenced with immunoSEQ multiplex PCR; TCRdb's copy has only in-frame clones and lacks some. Of 63,000 or so clones in the sample, 85% are singletons; the top ten hold about 19%. The specimen was peripheral blood, collected on day 0 of AZD1222 vaccination. The receptors were gathered from an adult in good health. Each CDR3 is given with its conserved first and last residue. The D gene is left open where the match is weak. Clone size, where shown, is once, few, many, or a class for clones that have expanded.

d_gene: TRBD1
abundance: -
v_gene: TRBV2
j_gene: TRBJ1-2
CDR3aa: CASRRGDSANYGYTF
CDR3nt: TGTGCCAGCAGGAGGGGGGACAGCGCTAACTATGGCTACACCTTC

d_gene: TRBD2
abundance: -
v_gene: TRBV12-3/TRBV12-4
j_gene: TRBJ2-5
CDR3aa: CASSLGGGKTQYF
CDR3nt: TGTGCCAGCAGTTTGGGCGGGGGAAAGACCCAGTACTTC

d_gene: -
abundance: few
v_gene: TRBV7-6
j_gene: TRBJ2-7
CDR3aa: CASSLGRGGPYEQYF
CDR3nt: TGTGCCAGCAGCTTAGGCAGGGGAGGACCCTACGAGCAGTACTTC

d_gene: TRBD1
abundance: -
v_gene: TRBV6-2/TRBV6-3
j_gene: TRBJ1-2
CDR3aa: CASSSTLGQGLYGYTF
CDR3nt: TGTGCCAGCAGTTCCACTCTGGGACAGGGATTATATGGCTACACCTTC

d_gene: TRBD1
abundance: once
v_gene: TRBV28
j_gene: TRBJ1-5
CDR3aa: CASSFYRGNQPQHF
CDR3nt: TGTGCCAGCAGTTTCTACAGGGGAAATCAGCCCCAGCATTTT

d_gene: -
abundance: once
v_gene: TRBV7-9
j_gene: TRBJ1-3
CDR3aa: CASSLGAGLSSGNTIYF
CDR3nt: TGTGCCAGCAGCTTAGGTGCAGGACTGAGCTCTGGAAACACCATATATTTT

d_gene: -
abundance: -
v_gene: TRBV19
j_gene: TRBJ2-2
CDR3aa: CASSQGVTGELFF
CDR3nt: TGTGCCAGTAGCCAGGGAGTCACCGGGGAGCTGTTTTTT

d_gene: -
abundance: -
v_gene: TRBV6-1
j_gene: TRBJ1-5
CDR3aa: CASSETWNQPQHF
CDR3nt: TGTGCCAGCAGTGAAACTTGGAATCAGCCCCAGCATTTT

d_gene: -
abundance: once
v_gene: TRBV27
j_gene: TRBJ1-3
CDR3aa: CASSFKGGVFDSGNTIYF
CDR3nt: TGTGCCAGCAGTTTTAAGGGGGGGGTGTTTGACTCTGGAAACACCATATATTTT

d_gene: TRBD1
abundance: few
v_gene: TRBV6-5
j_gene: TRBJ1-1
CDR3aa: CASTYGTGLHTEAFF
CDR3nt: TGTGCCAGCACCTATGGGACAGGGTTGCACACTGAAGCTTTCTTT

d_gene: TRBD1
abundance: -
v_gene: TRBV7-8
j_gene: TRBJ1-2
CDR3aa: CASSFPDRGVSYGYTF
CDR3nt: TGTGCCAGCAGCTTCCCGGACAGGGGAGTATCTTATGGCTACACCTTC

d_gene: -
abundance: few
v_gene: TRBV5-6
j_gene: TRBJ1-2
CDR3aa: CASSWGGDGYTF
CDR3nt: TGTGCCAGCAGCTGGGGCGGGGATGGCTACACCTTC

d_gene: -
abundance: -
v_gene: TRBV3-1/TRBV3-2
j_gene: TRBJ1-3
CDR3aa: CASSQGPLGNTIYF
CDR3nt: TGTGCCAGCAGCCAGGGGCCTTTGGGAAACACCATATATTTT

d_gene: TRBD1
abundance: -
v_gene: TRBV7-8
j_gene: TRBJ1-2
CDR3aa: CASSAPGQPYGYTF
CDR3nt: TGTGCCAGCAGCGCCCCGGGACAGCCGTATGGCTACACCTTC

d_gene: -
abundance: once
v_gene: TRBV11-1
j_gene: TRBJ2-2
CDR3aa: CASSLLAGSTGELFF
CDR3nt: TGTGCCAGCAGCTTACTCGCGGGGTCCACCGGGGAGCTGTTTTTT

d_gene: TRBD1
abundance: once
v_gene: TRBV5-1
j_gene: TRBJ2-7
CDR3aa: CASSGLGTGVYEQYF
CDR3nt: TGCGCCAGCAGCGGACTCGGGACAGGGGTTTACGAGCAGTACTTC

d_gene: -
abundance: -
v_gene: TRBV12-3/TRBV12-4
j_gene: TRBJ1-2
CDR3aa: CASRSGTRYGYTF
CDR3nt: TGTGCCAGCAGATCAGGGACTCGGTATGGCTACACCTTC

d_gene: TRBD2
abundance: -
v_gene: TRBV5-4
j_gene: TRBJ2-2
CDR3aa: CASSSVPSGGNTGELFF
CDR3nt: TGTGCCAGCAGCTCGGTACCTAGCGGGGGAAACACCGGGGAGCTGTTTTTT

d_gene: TRBD1
abundance: -
v_gene: TRBV7-8
j_gene: TRBJ2-5
CDR3aa: CASSYRGQGGQETQYF
CDR3nt: TGTGCCAGCAGCTATCGGGGACAGGGTGGCCAAGAGACCCAGTACTTC

d_gene: -
abundance: -
v_gene: TRBV5-1
j_gene: TRBJ2-4
CDR3aa: CASSNQQGTFPNIQYF
CDR3nt: TGCGCCAGCAGCAACCAACAGGGGACTTTTCCAAACATTCAGTACTTC

d_gene: TRBD1
abundance: few
v_gene: TRBV28
j_gene: TRBJ2-2
CDR3aa: CASRRPPGQASASNTGELFF
CDR3nt: TGTGCCAGCAGACGACCCCCGGGACAGGCTTCAGCTTCGAACACCGGGGAGCTGTTTTTT

d_gene: TRBD2
abundance: -
v_gene: TRBV29-1
j_gene: TRBJ2-2
CDR3aa: CSVTGLAAVGTGELFF
CDR3nt: TGCAGCGTTACGGGACTAGCGGCGGTAGGCACCGGGGAGCTGTTTTTT

d_gene: TRBD1
abundance: -
v_gene: TRBV20-1
j_gene: TRBJ1-2
CDR3aa: CSASDRGSYGYTF
CDR3nt: TGCAGTGCTAGTGACAGGGGGTCCTATGGCTACACCTTC

d_gene: -
abundance: -
v_gene: TRBV6-5
j_gene: TRBJ2-1
CDR3aa: CASSPAGGLSNEQFF
CDR3nt: TGTGCCAGCAGCCCCGCAGGGGGGCTTTCCAATGAGCAGTTCTTC

d_gene: -
abundance: -
v_gene: TRBV11-2
j_gene: TRBJ1-2
CDR3aa: CASTGGGYGYTF
CDR3nt: TGTGCCAGCACTGGAGGGGGCTATGGCTACACCTTC

d_gene: -
abundance: -
v_gene: TRBV5-1
j_gene: TRBJ1-6
CDR3aa: CASSLEASPSSPLHF
CDR3nt: TGCGCCAGCAGCTTGGAGGCCAGCCCAAGTTCACCCCTCCACTTT

d_gene: -
abundance: -
v_gene: TRBV7-2
j_gene: TRBJ1-2
CDR3aa: CASSFPGSRNYGYTF
CDR3nt: TGTGCCAGCAGCTTCCCAGGGAGTCGTAACTATGGCTACACCTTC

d_gene: -
abundance: -
v_gene: TRBV6-5
j_gene: TRBJ2-7
CDR3aa: CASSPGPGGYEQYF
CDR3nt: TGTGCCAGCAGTCCCGGCCCCGGAGGATACGAGCAGTACTTC

d_gene: TRBD1
abundance: -
v_gene: TRBV5-1
j_gene: TRBJ2-2
CDR3aa: CASQTGIGPGELFF
CDR3nt: TGCGCCAGCCAGACAGGGATAGGCCCCGGGGAGCTGTTTTTT

d_gene: -
abundance: -
v_gene: TRBV28
j_gene: TRBJ2-7
CDR3aa: CASSYVFELGDPSYEQYF
CDR3nt: TGTGCCAGCAGTTATGTCTTCGAGTTGGGGGATCCGTCCTACGAGCAGTACTTC

d_gene: -
abundance: -
v_gene: TRBV27
j_gene: TRBJ2-7
CDR3aa: CASSLYRGETYEQYF
CDR3nt: TGTGCCAGCAGTTTATATAGGGGGGAAACCTACGAGCAGTACTTC

d_gene: -
abundance: once
v_gene: TRBV15
j_gene: TRBJ1-4
CDR3aa: CATSRDQMGLATNEKLFF
CDR3nt: TGTGCCACCAGCAGAGATCAAATGGGGTTAGCAACTAATGAAAAACTGTTTTTT